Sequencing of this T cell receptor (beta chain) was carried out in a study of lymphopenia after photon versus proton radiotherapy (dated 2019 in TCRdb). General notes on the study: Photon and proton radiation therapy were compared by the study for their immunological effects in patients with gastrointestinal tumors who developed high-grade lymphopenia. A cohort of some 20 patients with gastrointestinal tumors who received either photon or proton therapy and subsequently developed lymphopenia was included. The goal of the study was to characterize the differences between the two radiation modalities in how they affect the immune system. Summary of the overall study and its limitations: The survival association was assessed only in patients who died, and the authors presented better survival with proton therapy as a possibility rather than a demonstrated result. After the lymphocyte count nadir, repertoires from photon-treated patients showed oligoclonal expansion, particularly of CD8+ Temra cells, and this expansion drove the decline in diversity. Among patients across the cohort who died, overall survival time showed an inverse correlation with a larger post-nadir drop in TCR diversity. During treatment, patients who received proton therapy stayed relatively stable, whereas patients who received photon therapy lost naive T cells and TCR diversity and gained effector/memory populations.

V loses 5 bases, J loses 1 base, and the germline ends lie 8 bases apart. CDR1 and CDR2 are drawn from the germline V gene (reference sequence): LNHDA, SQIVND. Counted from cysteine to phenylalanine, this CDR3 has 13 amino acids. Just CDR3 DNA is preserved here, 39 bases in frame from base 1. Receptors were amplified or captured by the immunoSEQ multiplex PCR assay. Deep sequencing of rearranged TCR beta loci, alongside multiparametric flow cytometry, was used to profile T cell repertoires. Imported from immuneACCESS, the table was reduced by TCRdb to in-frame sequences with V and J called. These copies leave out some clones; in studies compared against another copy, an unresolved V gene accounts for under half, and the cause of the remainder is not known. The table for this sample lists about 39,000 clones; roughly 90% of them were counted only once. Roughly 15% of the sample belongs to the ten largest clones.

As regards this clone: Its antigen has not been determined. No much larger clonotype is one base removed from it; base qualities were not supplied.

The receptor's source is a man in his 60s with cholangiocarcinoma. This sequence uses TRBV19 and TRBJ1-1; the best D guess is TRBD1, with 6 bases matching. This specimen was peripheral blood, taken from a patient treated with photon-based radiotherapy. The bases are TGTGCCAGTAGTCCAGGGGAGAACACTGAAGCTTTCTTT. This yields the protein CASSPGENTEAFF.